The 2 T cell receptor beta chains listed next were all sequenced from one sample in a study of cytomegalovirus exposure and HLA in healthy donors. Some clones are missing from TCRdb's copy, which holds only in-frame ones; the method was immunoSEQ multiplex PCR. The sample has about 160,000 clones, about 89% seen once. Sequences were obtained from PBMCs. Receptor source: a woman under 30 in good health and CMV-seropositive.

The chain recombines TRBV19 with TRBJ2-1; no definite D call. The CDR3 sequence is 12 residues long. V shed 3 bases and J shed 5 bases, with 5 bases lying between them. In germline, CDR1 is LNHDA, CDR2 SQIVND (reference sequence). Written as DNA, the CDR3 is TGTGCCAGTAGTATCCTAGACAATGAGCAGTTCTTC. This encodes CASSILDNEQFF.

The chain recombines TRBV2 with TRBJ2-1; D is possibly TRBD2 (5 bases). Per germline, CDR1 SNHLY and CDR2 FYNNEI. This CDR3 comprises 15 residues. Trimming removed 3 bases at V and 8 bases at J, with 17 bases between. The CDR3 nucleotides are TGTGCCAGCAGTGATGAAGGAACTAGACCGGATGAGCAGTTCTTC. Translation: CASSDEGTRPDEQFF. Variable domain in full (rest from reference TRBV2 and TRBJ2-1): EPEVTQTPSHQVTQMGQEVILRCVPISNHLYFYWYRQILGQKVEFLVSFYNNEISEKSEIFDDQFSVERPDGSNFTLKIRSTKLEDSAMYFCASSDEGTRPDEQFFGPGTRLTVL.